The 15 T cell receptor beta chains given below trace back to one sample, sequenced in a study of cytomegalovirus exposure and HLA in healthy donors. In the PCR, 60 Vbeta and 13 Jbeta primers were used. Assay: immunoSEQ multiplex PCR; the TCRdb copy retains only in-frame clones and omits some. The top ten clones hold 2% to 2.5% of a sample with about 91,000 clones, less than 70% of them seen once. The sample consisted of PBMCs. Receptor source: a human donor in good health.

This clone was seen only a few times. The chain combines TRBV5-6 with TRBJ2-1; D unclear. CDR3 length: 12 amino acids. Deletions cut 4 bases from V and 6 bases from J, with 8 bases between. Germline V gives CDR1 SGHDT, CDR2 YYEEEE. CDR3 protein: CASSLGTNEQFF. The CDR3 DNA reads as TGTGCCAGCAGCCTAGGTACCAATGAGCAGTTCTTC.

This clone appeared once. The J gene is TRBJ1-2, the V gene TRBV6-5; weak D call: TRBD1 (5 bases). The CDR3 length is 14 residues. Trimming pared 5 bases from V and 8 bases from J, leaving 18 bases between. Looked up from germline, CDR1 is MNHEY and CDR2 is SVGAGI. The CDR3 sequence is CASSRGTDVGGYTF. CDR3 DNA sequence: TGTGCCAGCAGTCGGGGGACGGACGTAGGAGGCTACACCTTC.

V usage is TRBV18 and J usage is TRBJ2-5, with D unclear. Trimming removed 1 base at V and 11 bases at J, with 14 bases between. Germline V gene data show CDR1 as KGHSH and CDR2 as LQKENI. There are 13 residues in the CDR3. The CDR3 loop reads CASSPQNIPWQYF. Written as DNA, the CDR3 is TGTGCCAGCTCACCACAGAACATACCTTGGCAGTACTTC.

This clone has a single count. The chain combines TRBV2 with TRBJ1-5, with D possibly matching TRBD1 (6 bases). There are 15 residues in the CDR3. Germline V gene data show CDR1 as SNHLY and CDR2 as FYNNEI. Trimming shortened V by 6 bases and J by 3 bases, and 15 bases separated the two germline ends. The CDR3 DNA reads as TGTGCCAGCAGGATGGAGGCAGGGGTCAATCAGCCCCAGCATTTT. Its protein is CASRMEAGVNQPQHF.

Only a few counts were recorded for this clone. The CDR3 region is CASSLESVRVTQYF. CDR3 DNA sequence: TGTGCCAGCAGCTTAGAATCCGTGAGGGTTACGCAGTATTTT. The V call is TRBV11-3, the J call TRBJ2-3; a weak D match, TRBD2 (5 bases). Germline V CDR1 and CDR2: SGHNT, YENEEA. V lost 0 bases and J 8 bases, leaving 12 bases between the germline ends. This CDR3 has 14 residues.

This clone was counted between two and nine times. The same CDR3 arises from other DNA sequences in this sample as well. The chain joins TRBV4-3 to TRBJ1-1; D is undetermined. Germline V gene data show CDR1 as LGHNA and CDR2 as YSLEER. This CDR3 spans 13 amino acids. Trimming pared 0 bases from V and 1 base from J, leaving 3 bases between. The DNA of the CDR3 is TGCGCCAGCAGCCAAGATCGGAACACTGAAGCTTTCTTT. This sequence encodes CASSQDRNTEAFF.

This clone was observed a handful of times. CDR3 nucleotides: TGTGCCAGCAGTTACTCGAGGATCCGAGGGACTGAAGCTTTCTTT. This gives the protein CASSYSRIRGTEAFF. The chain is built from TRBV6-6 and TRBJ1-1; D gene uncertain. CDR1 is MNHNY, CDR2 SVGAGI, per germline (reference sequence). This CDR3 contains 15 residues. Trimming shortened V by 0 bases and J by 5 bases, and 13 bases separated the two germline ends.

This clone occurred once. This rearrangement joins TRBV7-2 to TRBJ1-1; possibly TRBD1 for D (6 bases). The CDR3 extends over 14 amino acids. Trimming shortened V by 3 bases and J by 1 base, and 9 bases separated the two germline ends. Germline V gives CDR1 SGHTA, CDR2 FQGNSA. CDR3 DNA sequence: TGTGCCAGCAGCTTTTTACAGGGGAACACTGAAGCTTTCTTT. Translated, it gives CASSFLQGNTEAFF.

CDR3 coding DNA: TGCGCCAGCAGCTCGCTACAGGGGGGCGAGACCCAGTACTTC. It encodes CASSSLQGGETQYF. V is TRBV5-1 and J is TRBJ2-5, with TRBD1 matching over 8 bases. The V gene's germline CDR1 is SGHRS and CDR2 YFSETQ. The length of the CDR3 is 14 residues. V lost 3 bases, J lost 5 bases, and 6 bases stayed unmatched.

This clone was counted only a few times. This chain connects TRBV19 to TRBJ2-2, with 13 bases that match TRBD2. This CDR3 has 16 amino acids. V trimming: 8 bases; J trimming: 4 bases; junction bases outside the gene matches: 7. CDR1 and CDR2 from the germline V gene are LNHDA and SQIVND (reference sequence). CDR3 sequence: CASGQGLAGSTGELFF. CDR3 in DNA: TGTGCCAGTGGGCAGGGACTAGCGGGATCCACCGGGGAGCTGTTTTTT.

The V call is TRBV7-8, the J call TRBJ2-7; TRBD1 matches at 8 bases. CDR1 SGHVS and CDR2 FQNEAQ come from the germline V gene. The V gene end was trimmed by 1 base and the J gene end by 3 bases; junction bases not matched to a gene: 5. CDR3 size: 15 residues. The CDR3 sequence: CASSLESRGRYEQYF. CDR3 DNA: TGTGCCAGCAGCTTAGAATCCAGGGGGCGCTACGAGCAGTACTTC.

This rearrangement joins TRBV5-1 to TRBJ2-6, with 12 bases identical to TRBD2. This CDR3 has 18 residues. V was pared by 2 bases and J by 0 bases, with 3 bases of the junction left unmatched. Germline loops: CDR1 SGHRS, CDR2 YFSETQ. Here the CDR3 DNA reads TGCGCCAGCAGCTTACTAGCGGGGGGATACTCTGGGGCCAACGTCCTGACTTTC. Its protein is CASSLLAGGYSGANVLTF.

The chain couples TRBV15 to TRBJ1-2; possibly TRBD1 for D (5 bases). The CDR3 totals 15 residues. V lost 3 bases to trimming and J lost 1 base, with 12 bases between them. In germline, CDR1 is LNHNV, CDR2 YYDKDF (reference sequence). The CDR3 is CATSSFRGGNYGYTF. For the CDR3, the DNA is TGTGCCACCAGCAGTTTTAGGGGAGGTAACTATGGCTACACCTTC.

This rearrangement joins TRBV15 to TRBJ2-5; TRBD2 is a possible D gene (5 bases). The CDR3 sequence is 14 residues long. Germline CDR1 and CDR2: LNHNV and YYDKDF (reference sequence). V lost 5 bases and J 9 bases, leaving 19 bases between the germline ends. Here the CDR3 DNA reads TGTGCCACCAGCGCCGAAGGGAGTCCTCGGGCCCAGTACTTC. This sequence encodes CATSAEGSPRAQYF.

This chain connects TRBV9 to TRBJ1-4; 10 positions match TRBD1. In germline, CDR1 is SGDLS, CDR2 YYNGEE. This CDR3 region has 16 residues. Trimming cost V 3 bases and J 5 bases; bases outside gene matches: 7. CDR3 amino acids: CASSAEDRGLNEKLFF. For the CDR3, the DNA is TGTGCCAGCAGCGCAGAGGACAGGGGGTTGAATGAAAAACTGTTTTTT.